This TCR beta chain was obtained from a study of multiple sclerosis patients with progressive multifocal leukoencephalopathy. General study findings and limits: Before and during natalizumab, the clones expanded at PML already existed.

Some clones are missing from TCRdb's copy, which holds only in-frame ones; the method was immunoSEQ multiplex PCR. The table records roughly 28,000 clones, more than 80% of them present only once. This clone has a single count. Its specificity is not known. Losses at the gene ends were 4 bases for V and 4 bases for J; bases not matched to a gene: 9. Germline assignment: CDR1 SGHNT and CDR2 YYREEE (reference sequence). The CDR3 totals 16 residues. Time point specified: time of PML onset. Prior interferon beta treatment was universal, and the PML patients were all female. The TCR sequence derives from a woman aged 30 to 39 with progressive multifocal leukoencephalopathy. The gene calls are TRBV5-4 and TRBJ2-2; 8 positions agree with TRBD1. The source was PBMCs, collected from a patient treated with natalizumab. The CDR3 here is CASSHNRGASTGELFF. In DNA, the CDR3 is TGTGCCAGCAGCCATAACAGGGGGGCGAGCACCGGGGAGCTGTTTTTT.